The present entry profiles one TCR beta chain with its context. Per the original methods: Reference gene primer amplification gave nucleated cell count estimates. Here immunoSEQ multiplex PCR was the method, and the copy in TCRdb shows in-frame clones only, minus some. The DNA was the basis for D and trimming; V, J and clone size are from that table. The table shows approximately 100,000 clones, with approximately 81% occurring only once. These data come from a study of blood T cell repertoires in COVID-19. About the study: The samples span acute and convalescent COVID-19 from the United States, Italy and Spain. PBMCs, B-cell-depleted T cells, or T cells provided the cDNA or gDNA that made up the material.

This sequence originates from a human donor in a cohort sampled during active COVID-19. Sample: peripheral blood.

CDR3 in DNA: TGTGCCAGCAGCCAAGCTCTGACAGGGGGCACTGAAGCTTTCTTT. Translation: CASSQALTGGTEAFF. The chain joins TRBV3-1 (or the pseudogene TRBV3-2) to TRBJ1-1; TRBD1 matches at 9 bases. This CDR3 contains 15 residues. After removal of 1 base from V and 4 bases from J, the junction contained 4 bases not matched to a gene. In germline, CDR1 is LGHDT, CDR2 YNNKEL (reference sequence).